This T cell receptor (beta chain) appears in the sequencing data of a study of blood T cell repertoires in COVID-19. In the original processing: Amplification from reference gene primers served as the basis for estimated nucleated cell counts. The assay was immunoSEQ multiplex PCR, and TCRdb's table has in-frame clones only and misses some. V, J and clone size are taken as reported in that table, and D and trimming were inferred from the DNA itself. This sample has approximately 160,000 clones, with approximately 95% found just once. V lost 1 base to trimming and J lost 0 bases, with 7 bases between them. Per germline, CDR1 MNHNS and CDR2 SASEGT. The CDR3 spans 14 residues.

This chain joins TRBV6-1 and TRBJ2-7; unclear D gene. The specimen was peripheral blood. This TCR was recovered from a woman aged 55-70 years with COVID-19, enrolled during active disease. The CDR3 bases are TGTGCCAGCAGTGAAGGGCCGATCTCCTACGAGCAGTACTTC. It translates to CASSEGPISYEQYF.